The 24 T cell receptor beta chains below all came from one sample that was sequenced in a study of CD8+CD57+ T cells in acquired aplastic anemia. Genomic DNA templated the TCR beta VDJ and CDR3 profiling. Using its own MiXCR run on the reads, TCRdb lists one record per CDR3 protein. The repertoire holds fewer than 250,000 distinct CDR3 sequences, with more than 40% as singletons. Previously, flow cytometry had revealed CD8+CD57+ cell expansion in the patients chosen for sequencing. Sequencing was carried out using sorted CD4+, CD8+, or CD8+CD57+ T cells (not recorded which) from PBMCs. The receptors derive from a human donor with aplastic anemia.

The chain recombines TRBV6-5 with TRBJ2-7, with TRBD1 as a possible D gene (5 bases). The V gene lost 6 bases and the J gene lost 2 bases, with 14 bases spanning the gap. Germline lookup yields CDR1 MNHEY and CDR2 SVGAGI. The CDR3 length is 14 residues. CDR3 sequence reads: CASSHPGKTYEQYF. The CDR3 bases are TGTGCCAGCAGCCACCCAGGGAAGACCTACGAGCAGTACTTC.

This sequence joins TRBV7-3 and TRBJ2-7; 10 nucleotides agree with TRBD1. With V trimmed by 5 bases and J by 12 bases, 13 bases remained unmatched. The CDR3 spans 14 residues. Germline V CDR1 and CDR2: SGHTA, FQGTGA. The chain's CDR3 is CASSQTPGQGITYF. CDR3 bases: TGTGCCAGCAGCCAAACACCGGGACAGGGGATTACGTACTTC.

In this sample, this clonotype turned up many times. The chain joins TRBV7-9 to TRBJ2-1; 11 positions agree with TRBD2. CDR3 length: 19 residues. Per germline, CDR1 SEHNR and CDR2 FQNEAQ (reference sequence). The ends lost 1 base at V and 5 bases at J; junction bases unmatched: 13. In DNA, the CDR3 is TGTGCCAGCAGCTTAGGGGGACTAGCGGTAGCTCCATCTGACAATGAGCAGTTCTTC. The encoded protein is CASSLGGLAVAPSDNEQFF.

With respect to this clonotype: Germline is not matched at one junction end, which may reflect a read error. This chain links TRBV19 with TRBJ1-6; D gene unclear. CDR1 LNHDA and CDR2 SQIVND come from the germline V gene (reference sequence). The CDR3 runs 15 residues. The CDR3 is CASSIRPQRNSPLHF. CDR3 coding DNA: TGTGCCAGTAGTATTCGGCCCCAACGTAATTCACCTCTCCACTTT.

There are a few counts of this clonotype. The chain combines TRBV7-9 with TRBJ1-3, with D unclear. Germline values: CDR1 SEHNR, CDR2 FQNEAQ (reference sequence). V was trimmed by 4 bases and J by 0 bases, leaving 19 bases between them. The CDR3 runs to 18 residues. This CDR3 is CASSSPIAGPSSGNTIYF. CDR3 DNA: TGTGCCAGCAGCTCCCCCATCGCAGGTCCTAGCTCTGGAAACACCATATATTTT.

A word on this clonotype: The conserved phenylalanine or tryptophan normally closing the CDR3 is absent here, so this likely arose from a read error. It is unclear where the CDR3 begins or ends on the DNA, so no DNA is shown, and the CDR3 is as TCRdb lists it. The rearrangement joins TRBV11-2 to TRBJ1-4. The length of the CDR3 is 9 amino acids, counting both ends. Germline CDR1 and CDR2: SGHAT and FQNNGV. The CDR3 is CASSFTSGR.

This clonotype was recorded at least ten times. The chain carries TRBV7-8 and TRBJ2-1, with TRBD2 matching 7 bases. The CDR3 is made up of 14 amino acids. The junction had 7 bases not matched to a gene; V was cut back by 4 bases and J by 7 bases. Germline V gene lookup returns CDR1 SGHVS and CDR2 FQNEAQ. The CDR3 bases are TGTGCCAGCAGCTCCCGCGGGAGTAGTAATGAGCAGTTCTTC. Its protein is CASSSRGSSNEQFF.

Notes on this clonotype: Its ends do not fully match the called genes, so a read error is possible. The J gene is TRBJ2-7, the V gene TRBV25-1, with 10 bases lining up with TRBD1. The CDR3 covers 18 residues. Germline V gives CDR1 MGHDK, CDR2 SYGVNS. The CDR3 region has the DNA TGTGCCAGCTTAGGCTCCCAGACAGGGGGCAGTCATATCTACGAGCGGTACTTC. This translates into CASLGSQTGGSHIYERYF.

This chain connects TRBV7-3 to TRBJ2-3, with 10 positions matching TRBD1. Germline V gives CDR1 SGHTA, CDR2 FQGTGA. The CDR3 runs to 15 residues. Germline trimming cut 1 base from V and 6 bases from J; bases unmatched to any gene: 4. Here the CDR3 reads CASSLMGQGLDTQYF. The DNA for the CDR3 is TGTGCCAGCAGCTTAATGGGACAGGGGTTGGATACGCAGTATTTT.

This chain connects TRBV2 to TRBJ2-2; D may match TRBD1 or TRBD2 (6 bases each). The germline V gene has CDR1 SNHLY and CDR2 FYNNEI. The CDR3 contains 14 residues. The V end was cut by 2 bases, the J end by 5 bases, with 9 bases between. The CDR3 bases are TGTGCCAGCAGTGAACAGGGGAGGACCGGGGAGCTGTTTTTT. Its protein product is CASSEQGRTGELFF.

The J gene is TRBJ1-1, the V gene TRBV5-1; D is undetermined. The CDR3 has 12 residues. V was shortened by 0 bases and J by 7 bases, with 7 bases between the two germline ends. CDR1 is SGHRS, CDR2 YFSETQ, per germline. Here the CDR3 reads CASSLDENEAFF. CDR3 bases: TGCGCCAGCAGCTTGGATGAGAATGAAGCTTTCTTT.

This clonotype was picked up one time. The CDR3 is CATSGTQDTGELFF. In DNA, the CDR3 is TGTGCCACCAGCGGGACTCAAGACACCGGGGAGCTGTTTTTT. This chain links TRBV24-1 with TRBJ2-2; D might be TRBD2 (6 bases). Germline CDR1 and CDR2: KGHDR and SFDVKD. The CDR3 covers 14 residues. Trimming shortened V by 7 bases and J by 3 bases, and 11 bases separated the two germline ends.

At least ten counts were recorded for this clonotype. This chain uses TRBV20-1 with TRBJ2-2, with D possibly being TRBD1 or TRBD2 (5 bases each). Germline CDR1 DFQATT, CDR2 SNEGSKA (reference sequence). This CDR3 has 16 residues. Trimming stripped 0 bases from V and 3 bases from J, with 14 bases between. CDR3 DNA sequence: TGCAGTGCTAGAGATCGTGGACACGGGGACACCGGGGAGCTGTTTTTT. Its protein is CSARDRGHGDTGELFF.

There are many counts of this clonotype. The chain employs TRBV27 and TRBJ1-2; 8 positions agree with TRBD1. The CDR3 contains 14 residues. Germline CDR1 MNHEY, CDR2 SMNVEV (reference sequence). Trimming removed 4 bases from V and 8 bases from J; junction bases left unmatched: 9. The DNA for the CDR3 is TGTGCCAGCAGTTCGACAGGGGAGGCGCGAGGCTACACCTTC. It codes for CASSSTGEARGYTF.

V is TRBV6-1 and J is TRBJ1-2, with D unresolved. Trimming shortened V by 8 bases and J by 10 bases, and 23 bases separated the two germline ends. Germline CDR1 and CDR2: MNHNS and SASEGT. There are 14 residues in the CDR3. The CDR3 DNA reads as TGTGCCAGCTGCCGGGTCCCCCGCCCAGATGACTACACCTTC. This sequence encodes CASCRVPRPDDYTF.

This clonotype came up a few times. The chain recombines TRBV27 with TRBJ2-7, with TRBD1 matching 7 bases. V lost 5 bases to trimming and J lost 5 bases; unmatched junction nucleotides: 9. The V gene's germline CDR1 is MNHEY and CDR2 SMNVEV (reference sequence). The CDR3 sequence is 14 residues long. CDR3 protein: CASSVQGKVHEQYF. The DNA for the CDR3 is TGTGCCAGCAGTGTACAGGGGAAAGTCCACGAGCAGTACTTC.

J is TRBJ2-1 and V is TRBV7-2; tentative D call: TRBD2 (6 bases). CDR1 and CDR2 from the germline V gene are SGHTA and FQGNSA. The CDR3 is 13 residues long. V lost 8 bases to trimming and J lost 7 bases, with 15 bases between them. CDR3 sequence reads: CASGRGMVNEQFF. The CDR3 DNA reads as TGTGCCAGCGGCCGCGGGATGGTAAATGAGCAGTTCTTC.

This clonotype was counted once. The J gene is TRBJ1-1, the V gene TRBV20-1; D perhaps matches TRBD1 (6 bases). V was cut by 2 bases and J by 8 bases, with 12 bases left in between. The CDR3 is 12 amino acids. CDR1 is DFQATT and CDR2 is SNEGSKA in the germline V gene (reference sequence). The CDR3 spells CSARSDRPEAFF. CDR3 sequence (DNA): TGCAGTGCTAGATCTGACAGGCCGGAAGCTTTCTTT.

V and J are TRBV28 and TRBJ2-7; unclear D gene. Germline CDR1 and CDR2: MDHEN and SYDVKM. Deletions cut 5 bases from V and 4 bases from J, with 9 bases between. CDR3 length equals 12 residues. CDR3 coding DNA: TGTGCCAGCAGTAGGACCCATTACGAGCAGTACTTC. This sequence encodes CASSRTHYEQYF.

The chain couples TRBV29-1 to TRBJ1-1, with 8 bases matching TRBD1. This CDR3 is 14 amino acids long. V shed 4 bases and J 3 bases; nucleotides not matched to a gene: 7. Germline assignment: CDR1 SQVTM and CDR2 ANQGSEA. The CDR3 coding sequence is TGCAGCGTTGTAAAGGACAGGGCCTACACTGAAGCTTTCTTT. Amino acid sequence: CSVVKDRAYTEAFF.

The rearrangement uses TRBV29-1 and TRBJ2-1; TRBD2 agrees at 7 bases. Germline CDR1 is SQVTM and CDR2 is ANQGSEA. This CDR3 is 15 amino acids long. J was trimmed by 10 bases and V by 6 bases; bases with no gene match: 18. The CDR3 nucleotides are TGCAGCGTCACCCCCGGGGGGAATATAGTCGCGGAGCAGTTCTTC. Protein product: CSVTPGGNIVAEQFF.

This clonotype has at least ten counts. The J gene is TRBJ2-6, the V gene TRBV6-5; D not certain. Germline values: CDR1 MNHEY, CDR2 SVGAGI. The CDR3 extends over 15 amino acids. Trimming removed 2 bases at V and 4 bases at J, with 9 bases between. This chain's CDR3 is CASSYEESGANVLTF. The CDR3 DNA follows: TGTGCCAGCAGTTACGAGGAGTCCGGGGCCAACGTCCTGACTTTC.

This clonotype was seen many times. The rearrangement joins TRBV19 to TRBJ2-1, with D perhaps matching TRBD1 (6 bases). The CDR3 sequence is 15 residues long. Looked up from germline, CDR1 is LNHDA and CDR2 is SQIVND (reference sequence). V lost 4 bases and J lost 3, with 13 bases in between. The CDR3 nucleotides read TGTGCCAGTAGTACCCTCCAGACAGGCTACAATGAGCAGTTCTTC. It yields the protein CASSTLQTGYNEQFF.

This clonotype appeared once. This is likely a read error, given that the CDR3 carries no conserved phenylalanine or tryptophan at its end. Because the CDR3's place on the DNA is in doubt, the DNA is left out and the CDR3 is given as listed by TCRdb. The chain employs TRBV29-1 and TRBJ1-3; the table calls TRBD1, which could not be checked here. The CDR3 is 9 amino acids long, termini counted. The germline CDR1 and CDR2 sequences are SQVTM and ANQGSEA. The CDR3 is CSVGSGGRT.